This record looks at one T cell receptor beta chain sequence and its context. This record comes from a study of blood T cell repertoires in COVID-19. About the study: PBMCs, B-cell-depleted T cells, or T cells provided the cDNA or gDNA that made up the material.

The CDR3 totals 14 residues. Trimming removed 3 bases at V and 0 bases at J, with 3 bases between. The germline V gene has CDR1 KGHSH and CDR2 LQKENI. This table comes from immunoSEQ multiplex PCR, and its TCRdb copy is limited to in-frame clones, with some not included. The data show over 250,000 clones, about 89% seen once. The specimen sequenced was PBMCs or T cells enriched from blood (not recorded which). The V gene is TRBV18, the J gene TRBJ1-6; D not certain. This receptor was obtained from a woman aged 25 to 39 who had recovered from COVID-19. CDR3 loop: CASSPASYNSPLHF. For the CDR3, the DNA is TGTGCCAGCTCACCGGCCTCCTATAATTCACCCCTCCACTTT.